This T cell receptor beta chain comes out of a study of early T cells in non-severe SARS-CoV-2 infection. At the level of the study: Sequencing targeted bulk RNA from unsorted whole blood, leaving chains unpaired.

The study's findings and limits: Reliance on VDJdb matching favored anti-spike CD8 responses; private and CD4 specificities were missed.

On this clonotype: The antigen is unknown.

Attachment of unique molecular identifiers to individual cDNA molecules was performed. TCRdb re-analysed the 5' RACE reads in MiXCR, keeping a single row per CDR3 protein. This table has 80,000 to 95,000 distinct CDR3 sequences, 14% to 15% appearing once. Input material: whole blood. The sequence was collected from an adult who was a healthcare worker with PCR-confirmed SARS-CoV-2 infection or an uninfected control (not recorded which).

The CDR3 is CASSPGLTSGEADTQYF. The CDR3 DNA reads as TGTGCCAGCAGCCCAGGTCTAACTAGCGGGGAGGCAGATACGCAGTATTTT. The genes are TRBV4-2 and TRBJ2-3; 10 bases line up with TRBD2. The germline V gene has CDR1 LGHNA and CDR2 YNFKEQ. V gave up 4 bases and J gave up 4 bases; unmatched junction bases: 11. The CDR3 extends over 17 amino acids.